Listed here are 16 T cell receptor beta chains from one sample, sequenced in a study of blood T cell repertoires in COVID-19. Assay: immunoSEQ multiplex PCR; the TCRdb copy retains only in-frame clones and omits some. The sample consists of approximately 50,000 clones, 80% to 90% of them appearing once. The sequenced material came from peripheral blood. The source is a human donor in a cohort sampled during active COVID-19.

The chain has TRBV28 and TRBJ1-4; 11 nucleotides agree with TRBD1. Germline trimming cut 10 bases from V and 5 bases from J; bases unmatched to any gene: 9. Germline assignment: CDR1 MDHEN and CDR2 SYDVKM. This CDR3 spans 15 amino acids. Here the CDR3 DNA reads TGTGCCACCAGGACAGGGGGCGCAGGAAATGAAAAACTGTTTTTT. Residues: CATRTGGAGNEKLFF.

V usage is TRBV5-4 and J usage is TRBJ2-1, with a weak D call TRBD1 (5 bases). CDR3 length: 15 amino acids. V was trimmed by 0 bases and J by 2 bases, leaving 9 bases between them. CDR1 is SGHNT and CDR2 is YYREEE in the germline V gene (reference sequence). The CDR3 sequence is CASSLDRQTYNEQFF. CDR3 coding DNA: TGTGCCAGCAGCTTGGACAGGCAAACCTACAATGAGCAGTTCTTC.

J is TRBJ2-5 and V is TRBV7-9, with D unclear. The CDR3 contains 16 residues. Germline lookup yields CDR1 SEHNR and CDR2 FQNEAQ (reference sequence). The V end was cut by 5 bases, the J end by 0 bases, with 16 bases between. This CDR3 reads CASSPSPIKYQETQYF. CDR3 DNA sequence: TGTGCCAGCAGCCCGAGCCCCATAAAGTACCAAGAGACCCAGTACTTC.

The CDR3 region has the DNA TGTGCCAGCAGCGTAACAGGGAGCCCGTCACCCCTCCACTTT. Its translation is CASSVTGSPSPLHF. This chain links TRBV11-2 with TRBJ1-6; a weak D match, TRBD1 (6 bases). The CDR3 loop spans 14 amino acids. V was pared by 5 bases and J by 10 bases, with 15 bases between. From germline, CDR1 is SGHAT and CDR2 FQNNGV.

The gene calls are TRBV24-1 and TRBJ2-7; TRBD1 aligns across 7 bases. The CDR3 has 18 residues. Per germline, CDR1 KGHDR and CDR2 SFDVKD. V trimming: 2 bases; J trimming: 6 bases; junction bases outside the gene matches: 18. The DNA of the CDR3 is TGTGCCACCAGTGATTCCCTTCGGACAGGTCCTCAACGGGGCGAGCAGTACTTC. It encodes CATSDSLRTGPQRGEQYF.

CDR3 loop: CASAESVVGRGNEQFF. The DNA of the CDR3 is TGCGCCAGCGCTGAAAGCGTAGTGGGTCGGGGCAATGAGCAGTTCTTC. The chain combines TRBV4-3 with TRBJ2-1; D might be TRBD2 (5 bases). V was shortened by 8 bases and J by 6 bases, with 23 bases between the two germline ends. The germline V gene encodes CDR1 LGHNA and CDR2 YSLEER. The CDR3 sequence is 16 residues long.

This clone was detected only once. The genes are TRBV7-9 and TRBJ1-1, with a weak D call TRBD1 (5 bases). Per the germline V gene, CDR1 is SEHNR and CDR2 is FQNEAQ (reference sequence). V lost 4 bases, J lost 0 bases, and 9 bases lay in between. The CDR3 is 14 amino acids. Here the CDR3 reads CASSSDTVNTEAFF. The CDR3, as DNA: TGTGCCAGCAGCTCGGACACGGTGAACACTGAAGCTTTCTTT.

The chain couples TRBV19 to TRBJ2-5; D not certain. Trimming removed 0 bases at V and 5 bases at J, with 10 bases between. This CDR3 contains 14 residues. Germline CDR1 reads LNHDA; CDR2 reads SQIVND (reference sequence). The CDR3 loop is CASSIDSGQETQYF. In nucleotides, the CDR3 is TGTGCCAGTAGTATAGACTCAGGCCAGGAGACCCAGTACTTC.

This chain connects TRBV7-9 to TRBJ2-1; the match to TRBD2 covers 11 bases. The CDR3 runs to 15 residues. The V gene end was trimmed by 1 base and the J gene end by 9 bases; junction bases not matched to a gene: 5. CDR1 SEHNR and CDR2 FQNEAQ come from the germline V gene (reference sequence). The CDR3: CASSLGLAGGPEQFF. The CDR3 coding sequence is TGTGCCAGCAGCTTAGGGCTAGCGGGAGGCCCTGAGCAGTTCTTC.

J is TRBJ2-3 and V is TRBV9, with 9 nucleotides matching TRBD2. CDR3 length: 18 residues. CDR1 is SGDLS, CDR2 YYNGEE, per germline. The V segment lost 0 bases and the J segment 0 bases; nucleotides outside the gene matches: 8. The CDR3 is CASSVDLAGITSTDTQYF. CDR3 bases: TGTGCCAGCAGCGTAGACCTAGCGGGGATAACTAGCACAGATACGCAGTATTTT.

This rearrangement joins TRBV4-3 to TRBJ2-1; 15 bases match TRBD2. Germline CDR1 is LGHNA and CDR2 is YSLEER. Trimming took 0 bases from V and 9 from J; bases not matched to a gene: 3. The CDR3 has 16 residues. CDR3: CASSQERTSGRGEQFF. Written as DNA, the CDR3 is TGCGCCAGCAGCCAAGAAAGGACTAGCGGGAGGGGTGAGCAGTTCTTC.

This chain connects TRBV5-1 to TRBJ2-5, with D uncertain. CDR3 length: 13 amino acids. CDR1 is SGHRS, CDR2 YFSETQ, per germline. Trimming took 3 bases from V and 5 from J, leaving 11 bases between them. CDR3 DNA: TGCGCCAGCAGCTCTTTTCCGGTTGAGACCCAGTACTTC. It translates to CASSSFPVETQYF.

This clone was seen a handful of times. The rearrangement joins TRBV6-4 to TRBJ2-3, with 10 bases lining up with TRBD1. The germline V gene encodes CDR1 MRHNA and CDR2 SNTAGT. The CDR3 is made up of 14 amino acids. Trimming removed 4 bases from V and 4 bases from J; junction bases left unmatched: 2. CDR3 residues: CASSGTGGPDTQYF. CDR3 DNA: TGTGCCAGCAGTGGGACAGGGGGGCCAGATACGCAGTATTTT.

This sequence joins TRBV7-9 and TRBJ2-5; 8 bases align to TRBD1. The CDR3 sequence is 16 residues long. Trimming at V came to 4 bases and at J to 5 bases, leaving 12 bases not matched to a gene. Germline loops: CDR1 SEHNR, CDR2 FQNEAQ (reference sequence). CDR3 DNA sequence: TGTGCCAGCAGCTCGACAGGGGACAGCCGTGGGGAGACCCAGTACTTC. Protein: CASSSTGDSRGETQYF.

The chain uses TRBV6-5 and TRBJ2-1; TRBD2 matches 7 bases. This CDR3 is 13 amino acids long. Germline loops: CDR1 MNHEY, CDR2 SVGAGI. The V gene end was trimmed by 6 bases and the J gene end by 7 bases; junction bases not matched to a gene: 6. CDR3 nucleotide sequence: TGTGCCAGCAGGGGACTATTAAGGAATGAGCAGTTCTTC. The encoded protein is CASRGLLRNEQFF.

The chain has TRBV5-1 and TRBJ2-1; the match to TRBD1 covers 7 bases. Unmatched junction bases numbered 11, after V lost 5 bases and J lost 3 bases. This CDR3 has 16 amino acids. Looked up from germline, CDR1 is SGHRS and CDR2 is YFSETQ. The CDR3 region is CASRNTQGTYYNEQFF. In DNA form, the CDR3 reads TGCGCCAGCAGGAATACACAGGGGACCTACTACAATGAGCAGTTCTTC.